The entry below gives a single T cell receptor (beta chain) sequence along with its context. TCRdb analysed the RT-PCR reads with MiXCR anew, one entry per CDR3 protein. The repertoire holds about 680,000 distinct CDR3 sequences, 11% to 15% seen once, with roughly 3.9% in the top ten. The germline CDR1 and CDR2 sequences are KGHSH and LQKENI. This CDR3 region has 14 residues. Trimming removed 2 bases at V and 1 base at J, with 8 bases between. Sequencing was performed on memory CD4+ T cells from blood. The chain has TRBV18 and TRBJ1-2, with D uncertain. The source of this sequence is a female donor in good health, serving as a healthy control. Here the CDR3 reads CASSPGRNNYGYTF. Here the CDR3 DNA reads TGTGCCAGCTCACCAGGGAGGAATAACTATGGCTACACCTTC.